Sequencing of this T cell receptor (beta chain) was carried out in a study of blood T cells in healthy people across ages. This CDR3 is 15 amino acids long. From germline, CDR1 is SGHTA and CDR2 FQGTGA. J gave up 5 bases and V 3 bases, and 6 bases lay outside the gene matches. The use of a sample-barcoded 5' primer and a J-beta primer mix characterized a second PCR of about 7 to 12 cycles. TCRdb reprocessed the 5' RACE reads with MiXCR, giving one entry per CDR3 protein. The sample contains over a million distinct CDR3 sequences, approximately 26% of which appear only once. In addition, the sample was reused for a study of T cells of mothers and their children.

The chain employs TRBV7-3 and TRBJ2-1; 8 bases are a match to TRBD2. This clonotype was sampled from a girl aged 2 to 10 in good health. Sample: blood. The CDR3 coding sequence is TGTGCCAGCAGCTTGCTAGCGGGCACCGACAATGAGCAGTTCTTC. It is translated as CASSLLAGTDNEQFF. Combining the CDR3 with reference TRBV7-3 and TRBJ2-1 gives the whole variable domain GAGVSQTPSNKVTEKGKYVELRCDPISGHTALYWYRQSLGQGPEFLIYFQGTGAADDSGLPNDRFFAVRPEGSVSTLKIQRTERGDSAVYLCASSLLAGTDNEQFFGPGTRLTVL.